Ten or more counts support the clone carrying this T cell receptor beta chain. Its antigen is undetermined. RNA transcripts were the template for amplifying TCR beta CDR3 regions. First-round RT-PCR targeting the TCR CDR3 was performed with the HTBI primer set. MiXCR, applied by TCRdb to the multiplex PCR reads, yields one record per CDR3 protein. This table holds hundreds of thousands of distinct CDR3 sequences, approximately 21% found once. This entry comes from a study of T cells in Graves' hyperthyroidism and ophthalmopathy. Study context: Peripheral blood was secured at the point of initial diagnosis, before any treatment. Study results and limitations: The model made its ophthalmopathy prediction, and onset followed a median 6.5 months later. Researchers report that a 13 V-J model separated ophthalmopathy from stable hyperthyroidism.

There are 15 residues in the CDR3. V lost 0 bases and J 4 bases, leaving 12 bases between the germline ends. The V gene is TRBV12-3 or TRBV12-4, the J gene TRBJ1-2; D is unresolved. The clonotype originates from a man aged 30 to 39 with Graves' ophthalmopathy. The sequenced sample consisted of blood. The CDR3 spells CASSLAQLFGYGYTF. In nucleotides, the CDR3 is TGTGCCAGCAGTTTAGCGCAGTTGTTCGGCTATGGCTACACCTTC.